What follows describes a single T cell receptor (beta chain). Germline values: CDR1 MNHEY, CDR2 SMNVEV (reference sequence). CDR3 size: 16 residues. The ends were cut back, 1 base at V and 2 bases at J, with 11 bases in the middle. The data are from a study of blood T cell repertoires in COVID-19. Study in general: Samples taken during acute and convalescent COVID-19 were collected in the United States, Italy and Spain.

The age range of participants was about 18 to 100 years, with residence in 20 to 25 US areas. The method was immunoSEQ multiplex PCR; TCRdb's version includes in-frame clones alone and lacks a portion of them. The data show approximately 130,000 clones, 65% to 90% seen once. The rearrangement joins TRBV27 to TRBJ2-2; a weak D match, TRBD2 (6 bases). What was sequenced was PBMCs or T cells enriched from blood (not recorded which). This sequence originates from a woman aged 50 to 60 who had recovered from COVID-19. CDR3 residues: CASSLLGRSNTGELFF. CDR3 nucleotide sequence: TGTGCCAGCAGTTTATTAGGGAGGTCTAACACCGGGGAGCTGTTTTTT.